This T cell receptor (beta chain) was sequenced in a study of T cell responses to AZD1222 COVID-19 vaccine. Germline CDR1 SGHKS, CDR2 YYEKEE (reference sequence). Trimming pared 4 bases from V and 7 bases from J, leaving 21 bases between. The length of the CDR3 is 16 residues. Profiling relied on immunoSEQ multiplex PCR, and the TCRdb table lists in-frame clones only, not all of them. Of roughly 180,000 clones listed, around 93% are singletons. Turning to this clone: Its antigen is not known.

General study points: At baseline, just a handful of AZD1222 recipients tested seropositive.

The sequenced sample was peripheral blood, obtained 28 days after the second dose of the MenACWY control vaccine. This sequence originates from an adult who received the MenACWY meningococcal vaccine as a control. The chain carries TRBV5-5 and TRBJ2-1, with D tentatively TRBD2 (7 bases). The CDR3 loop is CASSHRLRGGGNEQFF. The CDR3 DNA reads TGTGCCAGCAGCCATCGGTTAAGGGGGGGCGGAAATGAGCAGTTCTTC.